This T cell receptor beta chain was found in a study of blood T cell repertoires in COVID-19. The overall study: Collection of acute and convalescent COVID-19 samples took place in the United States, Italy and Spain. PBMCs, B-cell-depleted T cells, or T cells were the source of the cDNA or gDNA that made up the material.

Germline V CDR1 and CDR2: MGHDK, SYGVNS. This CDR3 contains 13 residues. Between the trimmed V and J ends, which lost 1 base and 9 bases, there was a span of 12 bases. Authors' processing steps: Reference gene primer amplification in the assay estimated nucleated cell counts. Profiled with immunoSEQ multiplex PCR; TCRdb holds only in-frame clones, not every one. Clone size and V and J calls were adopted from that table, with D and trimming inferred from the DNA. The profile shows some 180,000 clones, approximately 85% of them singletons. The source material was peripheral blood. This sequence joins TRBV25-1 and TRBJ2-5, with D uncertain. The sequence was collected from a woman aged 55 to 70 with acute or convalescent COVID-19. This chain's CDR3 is CASSEFNGMAQYF. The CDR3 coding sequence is TGTGCCAGCAGTGAATTCAACGGTATGGCCCAGTACTTC.